This entry is about one T cell receptor beta chain. The antigen is unknown. TCRdb keeps only in-frame clones here, not all; method: immunoSEQ multiplex PCR. The profile shows about 120,000 clones, 85% to 95% of them singletons. This entry is derived from a study of OX40 agonist ivuxolimab in advanced cancers. For the study at large: At 0.01 to 10 mg/kg, ivuxolimab was administered intravenously to patients every 2 weeks. With a range of roughly 20 to 80, age averaged approximately 60 years, and approximately 83% were male. Whole-study results and caveats: CD8+ T cells were the subset that, on average, had more expanded clones than CD4+. Among some nonresponders, normalized T-cell clonal expansion was also low.

This TCR was sampled from an adult with an advanced solid tumor such as melanoma, head and neck, liver or kidney cancer. The specimen was CD4+ or CD8+ T cells sorted from blood, collected in a trial of the OX40 agonist ivuxolimab.

CDR3 amino acids: CASSYGGGNEKLFF. For the CDR3, the DNA is TGTGCCAGCAGTTATGGTGGGGGTAATGAAAAACTGTTTTTT. V and J are TRBV6-5 and TRBJ1-4, with D possibly matching TRBD1 (5 bases). Trimming removed 3 bases at V and 4 bases at J, with 9 bases between. Per germline, CDR1 MNHEY and CDR2 SVGAGI. The CDR3 extends over 14 amino acids.